The 16 T cell receptor beta chains presented below share a single source sample, sequenced in a study of blood T cell repertoires in COVID-19. Only in-frame clones appear in the TCRdb table, and some are missing; sequencing was by immunoSEQ multiplex PCR. The repertoire consists of roughly 260,000 clones, with 75% to 95% occurring once and the leading ten covering 1.5% to 2%. Specimen: PBMCs or T cells enriched from blood (not recorded which). All receptors derive from a young woman who had recovered from COVID-19.

The chain combines TRBV28 with TRBJ1-4, with 7 positions matching TRBD1. V lost 7 bases, J lost 1 base, and 9 bases stayed unmatched. Germline CDR1 and CDR2: MDHEN and SYDVKM. The CDR3 sequence is 16 residues long. The CDR3 region has the DNA TGTGCCAGCACCTTTACAGGGGTCCTAACTAATGAAAAACTGTTTTTT. Protein sequence: CASTFTGVLTNEKLFF.

The CDR3 coding sequence is TGCGCCAGCAGCTTACCCAAGACTAGGACTTCCTACAATGAGCAGTTCTTC. It is translated as CASSLPKTRTSYNEQFF. The V call is TRBV5-1, the J call TRBJ2-1, with a weak D call TRBD2 (6 bases). The germline V and J ends were trimmed by 2 bases and 1 base, with 16 bases remaining between them. The CDR3 contains 17 residues. The germline V gene encodes CDR1 SGHRS and CDR2 YFSETQ. Supplemented by reference TRBV5-1 and TRBJ2-1, the full variable domain reads KAGVTQTPRYLIKTRGQQVTLSCSPISGHRSVSWYQQTPGQGLQFLFEYFSETQRNKGNFPGRFSGRQFSNSRSEMNVSTLELGDSALYLCASSLPKTRTSYNEQFFGPGTRLTVL.

The chain employs TRBV7-9 and TRBJ2-7, with D maybe TRBD2 (6 bases). V dropped 4 bases and J dropped 2 bases, with 21 bases sitting between them. Germline V gene data show CDR1 as SEHNR and CDR2 as FQNEAQ (reference sequence). The CDR3 covers 17 residues. DNA for the CDR3: TGTGCCAGCAGCTCGACCCGGATGGAGGGAAGAACCTACGAGCAGTACTTC. This translates into CASSSTRMEGRTYEQYF. The full variable domain, in which reference TRBV7-9 and TRBJ2-7 provide the parts outside the CDR3, is DTGVSQNPRHKITKRGQNVTFRCDPISEHNRLYWYRQTLGQGPEFLTYFQNEAQLEKSRLLSDRFSAERPKGSFSTLEIQRTEQGDSAMYLCASSSTRMEGRTYEQYFGPGTRLTVT.

Concerning this clone: An end of the junction differs from the germline gene, which may be a read error. J is TRBJ1-2 and V is TRBV7-9, with TRBD1 as a possible D gene (5 bases). Per the germline V gene, CDR1 is SEHNR and CDR2 is FQNEAQ (reference sequence). This CDR3 has 15 residues. The CDR3 DNA reads TGTGCCAGCAGTTTAGATCTTCTGGGGCACTATGGCTACACCTTC. Its protein is CASSLDLLGHYGYTF.

CDR3 nucleotides: TGTGCCAGCGGAATCCGGGACACAAATGTGAACACTGAAGCTTTCTTT. It is translated as CASGIRDTNVNTEAFF. The chain links TRBV28 to TRBJ1-1; TRBD1 might be the D (6 bases). The germline V gene encodes CDR1 MDHEN and CDR2 SYDVKM. The length of the CDR3 is 16 residues. The V end lost 8 bases, the J end lost 0 bases, and 19 bases lay between the germline ends.

The V and J genes are TRBV7-9 and TRBJ1-5, with a tentative D call TRBD1 (5 bases). Deletions cut 5 bases from V and 5 bases from J, with 16 bases between. The V gene's germline CDR1 is SEHNR and CDR2 FQNEAQ (reference sequence). The CDR3 loop spans 15 amino acids. CDR3 residues: CASSHTDSPHQPQHF. Here the CDR3 DNA reads TGTGCCAGCAGCCATACTGACAGTCCCCATCAGCCCCAGCATTTT.

The V call is TRBV6-5, the J call TRBJ2-7; TRBD1 aligns across 9 bases. Per the germline V gene, CDR1 is MNHEY and CDR2 is SVGAGI. The junction had 6 bases not matched to a gene; V was cut back by 6 bases and J by 3 bases. This CDR3 has 14 residues. The CDR3 loop is CASSTGTGNYEQYF. DNA for the CDR3: TGTGCCAGCAGCACAGGGACAGGGAACTACGAGCAGTACTTC.

The rearrangement joins TRBV27 to TRBJ2-5, with D possibly matching TRBD2 (7 bases). Germline CDR1 MNHEY, CDR2 SMNVEV (reference sequence). The CDR3 sequence is 13 residues long. V was trimmed by 5 bases and J by 5 bases, leaving 12 bases between them. The CDR3: CASSQRGGETQYF. The CDR3 DNA reads TGTGCCAGCAGTCAGAGGGGGGGGGAGACCCAGTACTTC.

V and J are TRBV28 and TRBJ1-1, with 9 bases lining up with TRBD1. CDR1 and CDR2 from the germline V gene are MDHEN and SYDVKM. Losses at the gene ends were 6 bases for V and 5 bases for J; bases not matched to a gene: 7. The CDR3 is 14 amino acids. CDR3 residues: CASSGTGKGTEAFF. In nucleotides, the CDR3 is TGTGCCAGCAGCGGGACAGGGAAGGGGACTGAAGCTTTCTTT.

V and J are TRBV7-9 and TRBJ1-6; no clear D gene. The V and J ends lost 4 bases and 7 bases respectively, with 17 bases between them. Germline loops: CDR1 SEHNR, CDR2 FQNEAQ (reference sequence). The CDR3 has 16 residues. The CDR3, as DNA: TGTGCCAGCAGCTCGGGTCCCGGGAAGAGGAATTCACCCCTCCACTTT. This codes for CASSSGPGKRNSPLHF. The full variable domain, with the rest looked up from reference TRBV7-9 and TRBJ1-6, is DTGVSQNPRHKITKRGQNVTFRCDPISEHNRLYWYRQTLGQGPEFLTYFQNEAQLEKSRLLSDRFSAERPKGSFSTLEIQRTEQGDSAMYLCASSSGPGKRNSPLHFGNGTRLTVT.

The rearrangement links TRBV11-3 to TRBJ1-1; 8 bases are a match to TRBD1. V shed 0 bases, J shed 5 bases, and the junction held 5 bases outside the gene matches. Germline lookup yields CDR1 SGHNT and CDR2 YENEEA. The CDR3 loop spans 15 amino acids. This CDR3 reads CASSLDATGATEAFF. In nucleotides, the CDR3 is TGTGCCAGCAGCTTAGATGCGACAGGGGCGACTGAAGCTTTCTTT.

This clone was picked up many times. This chain joins TRBV5-4 and TRBJ2-2, with 8 bases lining up with TRBD1. J lost 7 bases, V lost 10 bases, and 18 bases had no gene match. This CDR3 has 16 residues. Germline V gives CDR1 SGHNT, CDR2 YYREEE (reference sequence). The CDR3 DNA sequence: TGTGCCGCAGGGGGATTTACAGGGGGAATGGTCGGGGAGCTGTTTTTT. Its translation: CAAGGFTGGMVGELFF.

The chain combines TRBV7-2 with TRBJ1-4, with D perhaps matching TRBD1 (6 bases). This CDR3 spans 14 amino acids. Germline V CDR1 and CDR2: SGHTA, FQGNSA. V was trimmed by 5 bases and J by 8 bases, leaving 15 bases between them. As DNA, the CDR3 is TGTGCCAGCAGCCGCGACAGGCGAGGGGAAAAACTGTTTTTT. Amino acids: CASSRDRRGEKLFF.

V is TRBV3-1 (or the pseudogene TRBV3-2) and J is TRBJ1-2, with 7 bases matching TRBD1. The CDR3 is 13 amino acids. Germline values: CDR1 LGHDT, CDR2 YNNKEL (reference sequence). Germline trimming cut 3 bases from V and 6 bases from J; bases unmatched to any gene: 4. The DNA for the CDR3 is TGTGCCAGCAGCCATCAGGGGGGCGATGGCTACACCTTC. As protein: CASSHQGGDGYTF.

The chain recombines TRBV19 with TRBJ1-5; 8 nucleotides match TRBD1. V trimming: 5 bases; J trimming: 6 bases; junction bases outside the gene matches: 6. The CDR3 spans 14 residues. In germline, CDR1 is LNHDA, CDR2 SQIVND (reference sequence). CDR3 region: CASSATGVAQPQHF. DNA of the CDR3: TGTGCCAGTAGTGCGACAGGGGTGGCTCAGCCCCAGCATTTT.

The chain combines TRBV5-1 with TRBJ1-1, with a tentative D call TRBD1 (6 bases). V was cut by 7 bases and J by 0 bases, with 13 bases left in between. The CDR3 consists of 14 residues. Germline V CDR1 and CDR2: SGHRS, YFSETQ. Here the CDR3 DNA reads TGCGCCAGCTCAGAGGGGACATTGAACACTGAAGCTTTCTTT. Protein sequence: CASSEGTLNTEAFF.